The 2 T cell receptor beta chains listed next were all sequenced from one sample in a study of Ad26.COV2.S vaccination and SARS-CoV-2 variants. The assay was immunoSEQ multiplex PCR, and TCRdb's table has in-frame clones only and misses some. Here the sample spans approximately 360,000 clones, 83% being singletons. Treatment reported: 15 to 20 received Ad26.COV2.S at low or high dose, single or two shots; about 5 received placebo; per-sample allocation not given. Repertoires come from day 63 after the first vaccine or placebo injection. Material: peripheral blood, obtained in a trial of Ad26.COV2.S vaccine versus placebo. Receptors were obtained from a person between 18 and 59 years old who received the Ad26.COV2.S COVID-19 vaccine or a placebo.

This chain uses TRBV4-1 with TRBJ1-2; 7 bases map to TRBD1. Germline V gene data show CDR1 as MGHRA and CDR2 as YSYEKL. Trimming took 4 bases from V and 7 from J; bases not matched to a gene: 9. The length of the CDR3 is 14 residues. The CDR3 is CASSLSTGMPGYTF. The DNA of the CDR3 is TGCGCCAGCAGCCTCTCGACAGGGATGCCTGGCTACACCTTC.

This chain uses TRBV5-5 with TRBJ2-2, with TRBD2 matching 8 bases. The trim removed 4 bases at V and 0 bases at J, leaving 5 bases unmatched. CDR1 is SGHKS, CDR2 YYEKEE, per germline (reference sequence). The CDR3 is 16 amino acids. CDR3 nucleotide sequence: TGTGCCAGCAGCCGGGAGGGGCGCTCGAACACCGGGGAGCTGTTTTTT. It encodes CASSREGRSNTGELFF.